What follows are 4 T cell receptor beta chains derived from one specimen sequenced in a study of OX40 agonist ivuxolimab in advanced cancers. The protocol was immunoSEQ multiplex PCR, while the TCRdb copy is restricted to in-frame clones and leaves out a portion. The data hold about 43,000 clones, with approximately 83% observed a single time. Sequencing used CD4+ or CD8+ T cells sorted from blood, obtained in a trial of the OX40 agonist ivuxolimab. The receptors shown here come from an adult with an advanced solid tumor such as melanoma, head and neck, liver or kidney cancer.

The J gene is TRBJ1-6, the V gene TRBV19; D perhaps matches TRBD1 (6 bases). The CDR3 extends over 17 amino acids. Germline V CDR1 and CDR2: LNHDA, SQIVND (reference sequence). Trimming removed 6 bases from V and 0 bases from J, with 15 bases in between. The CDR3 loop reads CASRRQARGSYNSPLHF. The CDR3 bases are TGTGCCAGTAGAAGACAGGCCCGAGGCTCCTATAATTCACCCCTCCACTTT.

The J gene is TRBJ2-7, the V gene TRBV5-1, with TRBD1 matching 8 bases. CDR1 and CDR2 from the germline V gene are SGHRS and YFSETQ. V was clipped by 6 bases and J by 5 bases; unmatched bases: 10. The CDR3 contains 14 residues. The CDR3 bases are TGCGCCAGCAACTCCAAGACAGGGGCCCACGAGCAGTACTTC. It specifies CASNSKTGAHEQYF.

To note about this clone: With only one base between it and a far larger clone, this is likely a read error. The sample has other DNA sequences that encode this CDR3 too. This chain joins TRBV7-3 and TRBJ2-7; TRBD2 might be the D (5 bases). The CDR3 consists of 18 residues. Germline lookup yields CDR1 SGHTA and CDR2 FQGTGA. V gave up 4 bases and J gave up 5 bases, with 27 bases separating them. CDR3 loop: CASSSETGLGESGNEQYF. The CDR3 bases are TGTGCCAGCAGCTCCGAGACCGGGCTCGGGGAGTCAGGAAACGAGCAGTACTTC.

The CDR3 loop reads CASSKESYEQYF. The CDR3 DNA follows: TGTGCCAGCAGTAAAGAAAGCTACGAGCAGTACTTC. This sequence joins TRBV6-1 and TRBJ2-7, with no clear D. The CDR3 contains 12 residues. Trimming took off 5 bases at V and 3 bases at J, with 8 bases between the two ends. Germline V gene data show CDR1 as MNHNS and CDR2 as SASEGT.